This TCR beta chain was documented in a study of OX40 agonist ivuxolimab in advanced cancers. Context from the whole study: The costimulatory receptor OX40 (CD134) was targeted by ivuxolimab, a fully human IgG2 agonistic monoclonal antibody. Patients were allowed to have had prior anti-PD-1, anti-PD-L1 or anti-CTLA-4 therapy, and 40% to 45% of the dose-escalation patients had been treated with checkpoint inhibitors. The paper describes the monotherapy dose-escalation part (N of about 52 patients) of the phase I trial of ivuxolimab. In the dose-escalation cohort, around 80% of patients were male, and the mean age was 60 years with a range of roughly 20 to 80. Three dose-escalation patients achieved partial responses, one with hepatocellular carcinoma and two with cutaneous melanoma. Among the approximately 54 dose-escalation patients, about 20 had hepatocellular carcinoma, some 15 melanoma, 9 renal cell carcinoma and 9 head and neck cancer. Peripheral TCRbeta sequencing was intended to test whether TCR sequence diversity was altered and clonal T-cell expansion was caused by ivuxolimab. Intravenous ivuxolimab was administered to patients every 2 weeks at six dose levels: 0.01, 0.1, 0.3, 1.5, 3 and 10 mg/kg. Overall results and qualifications from the work: Low levels of normalized T-cell clonal expansion were also seen in some nonresponding patients. Antigen specificity was not determined for the clonally expanded peripheral T cells. Partial responders in the 0.1-3.0 mg/kg groups had among the lowest normalized peripheral clonal expansion, especially among CD8+ T cells. At doses of 0.1 to 3.0 mg/kg, clonal expansion of both CD4+ and CD8+ T cells in blood was seen between baseline and week 6. After ivuxolimab, expanded clones were on average more numerous among CD8+ T cells than among CD4+ T cells.

Germline trimming amounts to 4 bases on V and 10 bases on J, with 5 as the count of junction bases outside the gene matches. Via the germline V gene, CDR1 is SGHRS and CDR2 YFSETQ. The CDR3 spans 14 residues, from the cysteine through the phenylalanine. The entry retains the CDR3 DNA only, 42 bases that are in frame from base 1. The trial excluded patients who had a history of autoimmune disease or were on systemic immunosuppression. Peripheral blood for TCR sequencing was drawn from every dose cohort at baseline, at cycle 4 day 1 and at cycle 7 day 1. The samples were taken from a phase I, first-in-human, multicenter, open-label dose-escalation trial of ivuxolimab. Adults with locally advanced or metastatic head and neck squamous cell, hepatocellular, melanoma or renal cell carcinoma were enrolled in the trial. Before TCR sequencing, CD4+ T cells and CD8+ T cells were sorted from peripheral blood as separate populations.

Genomic DNA was isolated from the sorted cells so that the TCRbeta CDR3 region could be sequenced. The immunoSEQ Assay was used for sequencing of TCRbeta CDR3 regions. TCRdb holds this immuneACCESS table with in-frame rearrangements only. Some clones are missing; in checked studies, unresolved V genes explain under half, and the rest has no known cause. The sample has 55,000 to 65,000 clones on record, 70% to 90% of them singletons. The ten largest clonotypes hold approximately 0.32% of the sample. This clone was counted a few times. Its binding antigen is unknown. No per-base quality is available; no much larger clone lies one base away.

This clonotype was sampled from an adult with an advanced solid tumor such as melanoma, head and neck, liver or kidney cancer. Source: CD4+ or CD8+ T cells sorted from blood, taken in a trial of the OX40 agonist ivuxolimab. This sequence uses TRBV5-1 and TRBJ2-3, with 14 middle bases fitting TRBD2. The CDR3 in this case is CASSRLAGGSSQYF. The DNA reads as follows: TGCGCCAGCAGCCGACTAGCGGGGGGGTCTTCGCAGTATTTT.